This T cell receptor (beta chain) came from a study of OX40 agonist ivuxolimab in advanced cancers. The V segment lost 5 bases and the J segment 11 bases; nucleotides outside the gene matches: 8. In germline, CDR1 is SGHTA, CDR2 FQGNSA. CDR3 length: 12 amino acids. Assay: immunoSEQ multiplex PCR; the TCRdb copy retains only in-frame clones and omits some. The data hold around 140,000 clones, with 85% to 95% observed a single time. The V call is TRBV7-2, the J call TRBJ1-1; the match to TRBD1 covers 7 bases. The sequencing used CD4+ or CD8+ T cells sorted from blood, collected in a trial of the OX40 agonist ivuxolimab. This clonotype originated in an adult with an advanced solid tumor such as melanoma, head and neck, liver or kidney cancer. CDR3 nucleotide sequence: TGTGCCAGCAGCCCACGACAGGGATTGGCTTTCTTT. Translated: CASSPRQGLAFF.